This T cell receptor (beta chain) came from a study of spatial heterogeneity in lung cancer. Turning to the study itself: Detected beta-chain sequences consistently exceeded alpha-chain sequences.

Time point denoted: sample taken at primary tumor resection. Whole RNA came from tumor, nontumor lung or frozen PBMC and was sequenced without being sorted. Germline assignment: CDR1 WSHSY and CDR2 SAAADI. This CDR3 comprises 12 residues. V was cut by 8 bases and J by 4 bases, with 11 bases left in between. Every TCR cDNA molecule carried a tag that served as a unique molecular identifier. TCRdb itself ran the 5' RACE reads through MiXCR, one entry per CDR3 protein. The data show around 60,000 distinct CDR3 sequences, more than 7% seen once. This specimen was PBMCs, taken at surgery. The chain uses TRBV10-2 and TRBJ1-2, with D possibly being TRBD1 (5 bases). This receptor was obtained from a female donor with early-stage non-small cell lung cancer. This CDR3 reads CASLGGTYGYTF. CDR3 nucleotides: TGCGCCAGCTTGGGGGGGACCTATGGCTACACCTTC.